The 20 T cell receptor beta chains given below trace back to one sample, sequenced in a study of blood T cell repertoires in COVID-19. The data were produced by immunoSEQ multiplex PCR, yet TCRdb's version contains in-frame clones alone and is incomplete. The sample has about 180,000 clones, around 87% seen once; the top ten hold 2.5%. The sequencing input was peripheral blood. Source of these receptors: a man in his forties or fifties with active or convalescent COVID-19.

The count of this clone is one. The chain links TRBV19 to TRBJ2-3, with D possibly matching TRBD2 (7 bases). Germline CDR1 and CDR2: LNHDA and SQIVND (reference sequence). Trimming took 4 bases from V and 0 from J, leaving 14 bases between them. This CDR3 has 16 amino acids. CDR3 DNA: TGTGCCAGTAGTAGGGGGAGGGGGATAAGCACAGATACGCAGTATTTT. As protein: CASSRGRGISTDTQYF.

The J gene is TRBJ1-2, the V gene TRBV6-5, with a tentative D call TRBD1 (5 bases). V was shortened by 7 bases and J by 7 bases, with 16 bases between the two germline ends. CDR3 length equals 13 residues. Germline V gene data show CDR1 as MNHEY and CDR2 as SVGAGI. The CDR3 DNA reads TGTGCCAGCAAGGCCGGGCAGGGTGTTGGCTACACCTTC. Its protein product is CASKAGQGVGYTF.

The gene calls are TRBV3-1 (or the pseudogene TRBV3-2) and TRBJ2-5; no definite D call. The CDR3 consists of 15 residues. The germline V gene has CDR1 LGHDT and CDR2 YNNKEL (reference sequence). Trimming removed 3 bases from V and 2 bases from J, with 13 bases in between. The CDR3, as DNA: TGTGCCAGCAGCCAGATGCCGGGTAAACAAGAGACCCAGTACTTC. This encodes CASSQMPGKQETQYF.

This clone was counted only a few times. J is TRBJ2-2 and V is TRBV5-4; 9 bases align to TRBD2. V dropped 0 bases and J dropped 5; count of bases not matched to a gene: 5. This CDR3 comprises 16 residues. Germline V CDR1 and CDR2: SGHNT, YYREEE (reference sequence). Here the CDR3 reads CASSLAAGGHTGELFF. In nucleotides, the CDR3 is TGTGCCAGCAGCTTGGCTGCGGGGGGGCATACCGGGGAGCTGTTTTTT. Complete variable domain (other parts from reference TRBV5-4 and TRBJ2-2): ETGVTQSPTHLIKTRGQQVTLRCSSQSGHNTVSWYQQALGQGPQFIFQYYREEENGRGNFPPRFSGLQFPNYSSELNVNALELDDSALYLCASSLAAGGHTGELFFGEGSRLTVL.

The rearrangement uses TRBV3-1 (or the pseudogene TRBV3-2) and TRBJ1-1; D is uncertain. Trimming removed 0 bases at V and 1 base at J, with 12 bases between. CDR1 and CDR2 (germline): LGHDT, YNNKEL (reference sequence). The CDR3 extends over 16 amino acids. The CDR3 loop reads CASSQDPTAENTEAFF. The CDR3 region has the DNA TGTGCCAGCAGCCAAGATCCTACGGCGGAGAACACTGAAGCTTTCTTT.

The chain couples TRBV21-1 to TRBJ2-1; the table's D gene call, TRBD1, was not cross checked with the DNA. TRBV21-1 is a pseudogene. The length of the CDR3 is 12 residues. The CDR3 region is CATGQGAGEQFF. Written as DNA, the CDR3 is TGTGCCACCGGACAGGGGGCGGGTGAGCAGTTCTTC.

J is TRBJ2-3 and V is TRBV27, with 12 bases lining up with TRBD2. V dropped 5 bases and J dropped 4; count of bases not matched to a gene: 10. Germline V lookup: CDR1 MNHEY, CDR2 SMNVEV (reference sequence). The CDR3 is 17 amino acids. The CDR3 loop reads CASSLRLAGALPDTQYF. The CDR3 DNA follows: TGTGCCAGCAGTCTGAGACTAGCGGGAGCGCTACCAGATACGCAGTATTTT.

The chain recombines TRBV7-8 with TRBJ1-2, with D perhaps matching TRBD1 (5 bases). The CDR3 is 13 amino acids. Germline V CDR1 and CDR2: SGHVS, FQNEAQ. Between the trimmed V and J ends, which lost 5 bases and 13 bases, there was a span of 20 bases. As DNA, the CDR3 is TGTGCCAGCAGCCATACGACGCGCGACAGCCTCACCTTC. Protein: CASSHTTRDSLTF.

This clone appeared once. The CDR3 DNA reads TGTGCCAGCAGTGAACTGCAGGGGCTAAGAGAAAAACTGTTTTTT. It is translated as CASSELQGLREKLFF. The genes are TRBV6-1 and TRBJ1-4; tentative D call: TRBD1 (6 bases). The V gene's germline CDR1 is MNHNS and CDR2 SASEGT. The ends were cut back, 2 bases at V and 8 bases at J, with 15 bases in the middle. The CDR3 extends over 15 amino acids.

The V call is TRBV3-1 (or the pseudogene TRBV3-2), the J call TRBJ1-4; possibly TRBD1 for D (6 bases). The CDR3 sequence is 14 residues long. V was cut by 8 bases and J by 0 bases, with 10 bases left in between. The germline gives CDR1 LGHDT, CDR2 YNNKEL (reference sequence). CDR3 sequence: CASAGAATNEKLFF. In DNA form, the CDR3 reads TGTGCCAGCGCAGGGGCTGCAACTAATGAAAAACTGTTTTTT.

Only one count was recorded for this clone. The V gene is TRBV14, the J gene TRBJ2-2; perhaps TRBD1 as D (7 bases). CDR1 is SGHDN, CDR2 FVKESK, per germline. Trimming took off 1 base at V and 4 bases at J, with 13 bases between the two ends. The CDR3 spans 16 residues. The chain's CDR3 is CASSQGPGGTTGELFF. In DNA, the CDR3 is TGTGCCAGCAGCCAAGGGCCAGGGGGGACCACCGGGGAGCTGTTTTTT.

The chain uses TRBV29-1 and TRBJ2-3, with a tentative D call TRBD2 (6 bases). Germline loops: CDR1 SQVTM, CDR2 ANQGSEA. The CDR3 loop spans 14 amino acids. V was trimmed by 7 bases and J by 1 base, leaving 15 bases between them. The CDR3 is CSAASGLGTDTQYF. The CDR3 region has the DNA TGCAGCGCCGCATCGGGACTGGGCACAGATACGCAGTATTTT.

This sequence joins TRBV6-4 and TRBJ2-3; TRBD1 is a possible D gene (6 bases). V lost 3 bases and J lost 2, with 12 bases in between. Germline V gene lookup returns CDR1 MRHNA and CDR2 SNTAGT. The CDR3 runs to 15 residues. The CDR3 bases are TGTGCCAGCAGTGAATCCAGGGGCAACACAGATACGCAGTATTTT. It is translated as CASSESRGNTDTQYF.

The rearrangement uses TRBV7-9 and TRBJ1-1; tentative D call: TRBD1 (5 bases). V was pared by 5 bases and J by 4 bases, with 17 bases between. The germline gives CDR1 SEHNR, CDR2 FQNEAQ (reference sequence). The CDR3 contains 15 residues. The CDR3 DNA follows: TGTGCCAGCAGCCCAGTTCTACAGGTGGGCACTGAAGCTTTCTTT. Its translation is CASSPVLQVGTEAFF. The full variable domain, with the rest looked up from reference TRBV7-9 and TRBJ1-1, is DTGVSQNPRHKITKRGQNVTFRCDPISEHNRLYWYRQTLGQGPEFLTYFQNEAQLEKSRLLSDRFSAERPKGSFSTLEIQRTEQGDSAMYLCASSPVLQVGTEAFFGQGTRLTVV.

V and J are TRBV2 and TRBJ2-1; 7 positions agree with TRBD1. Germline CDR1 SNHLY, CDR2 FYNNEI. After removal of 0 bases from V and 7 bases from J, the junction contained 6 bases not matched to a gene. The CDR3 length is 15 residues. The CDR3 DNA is TGTGCCAGCAGTGAAGCTAGGGGGCCAATTAATGAGCAGTTCTTC. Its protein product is CASSEARGPINEQFF.

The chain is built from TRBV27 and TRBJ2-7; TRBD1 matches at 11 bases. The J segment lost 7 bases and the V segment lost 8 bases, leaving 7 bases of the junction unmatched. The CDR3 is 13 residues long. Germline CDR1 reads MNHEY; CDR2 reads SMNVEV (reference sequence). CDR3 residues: CASRGQGVREQYF. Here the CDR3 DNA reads TGTGCCAGCCGGGGACAGGGGGTACGGGAGCAGTACTTC.

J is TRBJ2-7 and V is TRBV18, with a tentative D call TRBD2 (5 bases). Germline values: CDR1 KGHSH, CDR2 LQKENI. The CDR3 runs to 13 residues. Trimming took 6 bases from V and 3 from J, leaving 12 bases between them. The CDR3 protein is CASSGDLSYEQYF. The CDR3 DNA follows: TGTGCCAGCTCCGGGGATTTAAGCTACGAGCAGTACTTC.

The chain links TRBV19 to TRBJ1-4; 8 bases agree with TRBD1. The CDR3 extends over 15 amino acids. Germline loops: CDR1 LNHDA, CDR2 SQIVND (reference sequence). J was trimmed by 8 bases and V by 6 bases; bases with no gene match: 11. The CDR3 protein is CASRNFRGLGEKLFF. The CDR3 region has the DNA TGTGCCAGTAGAAACTTCAGGGGGCTCGGAGAAAAACTGTTTTTT.

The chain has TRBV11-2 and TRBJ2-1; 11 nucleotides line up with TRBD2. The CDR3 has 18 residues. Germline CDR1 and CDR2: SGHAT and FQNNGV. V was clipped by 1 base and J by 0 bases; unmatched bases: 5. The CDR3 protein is CASSLATSGGLSYNEQFF. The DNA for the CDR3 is TGTGCCAGCAGCTTAGCTACTAGCGGGGGCCTCTCCTACAATGAGCAGTTCTTC.

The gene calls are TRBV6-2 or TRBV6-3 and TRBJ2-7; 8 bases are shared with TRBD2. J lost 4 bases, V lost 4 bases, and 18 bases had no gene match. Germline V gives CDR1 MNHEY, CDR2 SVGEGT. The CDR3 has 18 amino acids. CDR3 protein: CASSSTSGGGGPLYEQYF. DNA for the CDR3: TGTGCCAGCAGTTCTACGTCGGGTGGCGGGGGGCCTCTATACGAGCAGTACTTC.